The subject of this entry is one TCR beta chain. The record originates from a study of PD-1 and CTLA-4 blockade in melanoma. Germline V lookup: CDR1 SGHVS, CDR2 FNYEAQ. The V segment lost 1 base and the J segment 2 bases; nucleotides outside the gene matches: 19. This CDR3 has 20 residues. Produced via immunoSEQ multiplex PCR; TCRdb's table is partial and in-frame only. The sample yields 20,000 to 25,000 clones, about 91% seen once. This chain connects TRBV7-6 to TRBJ1-1, with 7 bases lining up with TRBD1. The specimen comprised CD8+ T cells from peripheral blood, sampled before anti-PD-1 treatment. The receptor was derived from a human donor with melanoma. In DNA, the CDR3 is TGTGCCAGCAGCTTAGGACTCTCTCAAGGAGGTTCAGGGGGTAACACTGAAGCTTTCTTT. This translates into CASSLGLSQGGSGGNTEAFF. Full variable domain (outside the CDR3, taken from reference TRBV7-6 and TRBJ1-1): GAGVSQSPRYKVTKRGQDVALRCDPISGHVSLYWYRQALGQGPEFLTYFNYEAQQDKSGLPNDRFSAERPEGSISTLTIQRTEQRDSAMYRCASSLGLSQGGSGGNTEAFFGQGTRLTVV.